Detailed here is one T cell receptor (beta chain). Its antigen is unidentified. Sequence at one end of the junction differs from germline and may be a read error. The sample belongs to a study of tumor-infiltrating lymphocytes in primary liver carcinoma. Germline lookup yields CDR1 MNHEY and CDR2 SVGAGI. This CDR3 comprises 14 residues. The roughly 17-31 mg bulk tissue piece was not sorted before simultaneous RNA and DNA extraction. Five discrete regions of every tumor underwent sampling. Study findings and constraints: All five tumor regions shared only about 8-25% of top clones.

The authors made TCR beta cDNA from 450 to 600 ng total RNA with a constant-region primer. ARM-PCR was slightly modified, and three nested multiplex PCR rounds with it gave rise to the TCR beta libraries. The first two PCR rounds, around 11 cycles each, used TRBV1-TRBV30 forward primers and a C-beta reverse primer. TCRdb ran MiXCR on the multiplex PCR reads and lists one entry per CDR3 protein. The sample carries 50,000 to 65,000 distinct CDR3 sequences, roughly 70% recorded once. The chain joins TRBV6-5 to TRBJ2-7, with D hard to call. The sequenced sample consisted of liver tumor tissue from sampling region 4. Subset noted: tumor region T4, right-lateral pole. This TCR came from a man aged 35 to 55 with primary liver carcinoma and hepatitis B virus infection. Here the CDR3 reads CASGRAVSSYDQYF. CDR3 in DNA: TGTGCCAGCGGTAGGGCCGTGAGCTCCTACGATCAGTACTTC.